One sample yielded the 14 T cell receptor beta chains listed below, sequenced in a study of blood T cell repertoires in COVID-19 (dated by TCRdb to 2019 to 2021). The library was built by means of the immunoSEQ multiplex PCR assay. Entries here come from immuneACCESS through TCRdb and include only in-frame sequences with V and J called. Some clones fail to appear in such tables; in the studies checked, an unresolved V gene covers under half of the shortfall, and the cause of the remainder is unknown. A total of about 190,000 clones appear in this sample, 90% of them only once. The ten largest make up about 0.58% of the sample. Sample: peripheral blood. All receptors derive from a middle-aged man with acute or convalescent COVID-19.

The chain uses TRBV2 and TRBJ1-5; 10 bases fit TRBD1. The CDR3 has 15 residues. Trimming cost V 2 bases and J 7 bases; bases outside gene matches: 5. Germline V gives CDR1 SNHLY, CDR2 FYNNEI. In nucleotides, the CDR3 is TGTGCCAGCAGTGAATCGGGACAGGGGTGGCAGCCCCAGCATTTT. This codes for CASSESGQGWQPQHF.

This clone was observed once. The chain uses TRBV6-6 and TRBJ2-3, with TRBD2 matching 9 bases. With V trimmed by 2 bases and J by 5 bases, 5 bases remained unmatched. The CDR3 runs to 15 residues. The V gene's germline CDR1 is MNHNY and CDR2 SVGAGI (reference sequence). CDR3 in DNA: TGTGCCAGCAGTTACGGTAGCGGGGGCAGAGATACGCAGTATTTT. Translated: CASSYGSGGRDTQYF.

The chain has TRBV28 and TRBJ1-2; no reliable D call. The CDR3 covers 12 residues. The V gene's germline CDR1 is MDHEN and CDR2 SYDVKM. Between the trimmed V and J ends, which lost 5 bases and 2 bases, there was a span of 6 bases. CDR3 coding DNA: TGTGCCAGCAGTCTACAGAACTATGGCTACACCTTC. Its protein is CASSLQNYGYTF.

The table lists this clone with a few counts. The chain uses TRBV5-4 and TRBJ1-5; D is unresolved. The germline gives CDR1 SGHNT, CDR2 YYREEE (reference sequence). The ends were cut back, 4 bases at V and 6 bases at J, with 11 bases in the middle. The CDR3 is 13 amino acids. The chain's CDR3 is CASSVDTAQPQHF. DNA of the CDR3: TGTGCCAGCAGCGTAGACACGGCTCAGCCCCAGCATTTT.

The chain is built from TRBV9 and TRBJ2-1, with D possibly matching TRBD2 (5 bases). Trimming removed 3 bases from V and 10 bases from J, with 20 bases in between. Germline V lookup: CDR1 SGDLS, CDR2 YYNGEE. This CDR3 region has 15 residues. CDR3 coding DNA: TGTGCCAGCAGCGCTTTAGCGCCGACGGTAGGAGAGCAGTTCTTC. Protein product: CASSALAPTVGEQFF. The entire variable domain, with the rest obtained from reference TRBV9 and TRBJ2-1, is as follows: DSGVTQTPKHLITATGQRVTLRCSPRSGDLSVYWYQQSLDQGLQFLIQYYNGEERAKGNILERFSAQQFPDLHSELNLSSLELGDSALYFCASSALAPTVGEQFFGPGTRLTVL.

This chain's CDR3 is CATASPTDINGYTF. As DNA, the CDR3 is TGTGCCACCGCATCCCCGACAGACATAAACGGCTACACCTTC. The J gene is TRBJ1-2, the V gene TRBV19; TRBD1 might be the D (5 bases). V lost 10 bases, J lost 8 bases, and 23 bases lay in between. Germline CDR1 reads LNHDA; CDR2 reads SQIVND (reference sequence). CDR3 length equals 14 residues.

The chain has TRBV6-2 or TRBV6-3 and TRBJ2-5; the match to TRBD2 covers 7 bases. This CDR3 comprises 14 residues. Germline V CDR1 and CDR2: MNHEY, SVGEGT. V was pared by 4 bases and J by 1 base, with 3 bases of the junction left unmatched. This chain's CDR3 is CASSLGGGQETQYF. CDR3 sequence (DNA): TGTGCCAGCAGTTTAGGCGGGGGCCAAGAGACCCAGTACTTC.

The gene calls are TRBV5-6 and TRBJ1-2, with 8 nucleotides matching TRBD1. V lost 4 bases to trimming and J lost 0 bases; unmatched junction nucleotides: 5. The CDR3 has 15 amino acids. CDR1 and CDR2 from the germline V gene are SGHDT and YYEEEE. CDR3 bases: TGTGCCAGCAGCCTGACAGGGGACACTAACTATGGCTACACCTTC. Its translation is CASSLTGDTNYGYTF.

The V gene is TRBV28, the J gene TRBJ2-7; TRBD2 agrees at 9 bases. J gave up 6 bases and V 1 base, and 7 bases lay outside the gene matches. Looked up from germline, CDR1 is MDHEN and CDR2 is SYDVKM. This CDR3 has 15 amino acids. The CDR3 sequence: CASSLSISGSGEQYF. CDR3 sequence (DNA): TGTGCCAGCAGTTTATCCATTAGCGGGAGTGGCGAGCAGTACTTC.

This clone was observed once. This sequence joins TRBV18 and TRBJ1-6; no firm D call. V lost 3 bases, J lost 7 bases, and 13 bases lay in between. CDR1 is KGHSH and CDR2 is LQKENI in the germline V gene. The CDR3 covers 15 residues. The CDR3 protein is CASSPGPRENSPLHF. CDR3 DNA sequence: TGTGCCAGCTCACCGGGCCCAAGGGAGAATTCACCCCTCCACTTT.

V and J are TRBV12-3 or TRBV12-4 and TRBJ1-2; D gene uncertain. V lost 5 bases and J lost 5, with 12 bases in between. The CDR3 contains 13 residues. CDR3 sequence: CASSSTVRYGYTF. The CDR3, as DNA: TGTGCCAGCAGTAGCACAGTACGATATGGCTACACCTTC.

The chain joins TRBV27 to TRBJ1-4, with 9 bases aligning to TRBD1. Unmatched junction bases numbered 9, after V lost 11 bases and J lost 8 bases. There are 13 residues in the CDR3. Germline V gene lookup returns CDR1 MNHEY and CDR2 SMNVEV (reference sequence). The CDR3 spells CAAGGDRGEKLFF. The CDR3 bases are TGTGCCGCAGGGGGAGACAGGGGGGAAAAACTGTTTTTT.

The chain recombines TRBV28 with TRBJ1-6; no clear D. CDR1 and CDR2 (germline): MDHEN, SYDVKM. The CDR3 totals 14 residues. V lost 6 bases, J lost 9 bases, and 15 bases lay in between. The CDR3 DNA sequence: TGTGCCAGCAGCCTAAACAGCCCTGGTTCACCCCTCCACTTT. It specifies CASSLNSPGSPLHF.

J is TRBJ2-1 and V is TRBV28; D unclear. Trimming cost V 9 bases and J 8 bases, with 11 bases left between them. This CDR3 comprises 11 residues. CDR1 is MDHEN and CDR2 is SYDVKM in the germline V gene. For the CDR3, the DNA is TGTGCCAGTACGTCCCGCGATGAGCAGTTCTTC. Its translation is CASTSRDEQFF. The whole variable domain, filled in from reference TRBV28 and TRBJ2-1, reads DVKVTQSSRYLVKRTGEKVFLECVQDMDHENMFWYRQDPGLGLRLIYFSYDVKMKEKGDIPEGYSVSREKKERFSLILESASTNQTSMYLCASTSRDEQFFGPGTRLTVL.